The 22 T cell receptor beta chains given below trace back to one sample, sequenced in a study of cytomegalovirus exposure and HLA in healthy donors. Profiling relied on immunoSEQ multiplex PCR, and the TCRdb table lists in-frame clones only, not all of them. This sample carries approximately 190,000 clones, 65% to 90% of them seen once, and the ten largest clones take under 15%. The sample was PBMCs. These receptors were obtained from a woman in her twenties or thirties in good health and CMV-seropositive.

V usage is TRBV30 and J usage is TRBJ2-7; possible D gene TRBD2, 5 bases. Trimming took off 3 bases at V and 0 bases at J, with 12 bases between the two ends. The germline V gene encodes CDR1 GTSNPN and CDR2 SVGIG (reference sequence). CDR3 length: 14 residues. The DNA for the CDR3 is TGTGCCTGGAGGAGTCAGACTAACTCCTACGAGCAGTACTTC. The encoded protein is CAWRSQTNSYEQYF. Combining the CDR3 with reference TRBV30 and TRBJ2-7 gives the whole variable domain SQTIHQWPATLVQPVGSPLSLECTVEGTSNPNLYWYRQAAGRGLQLLFYSVGIGQISSEVPQNLSASRPQDRQFILSSKKLLLSDSGFYLCAWRSQTNSYEQYFGPGTRLTVT.

DNA for the CDR3: TGTGCCAGCAGTGAATTGAGAGGAGGCACCAACTCTGGAAACACCATATATTTT. Translation gives CASSELRGGTNSGNTIYF. The chain has TRBV25-1 and TRBJ1-3; the D is unclear. Trimming stripped 1 base from V and 0 bases from J, with 16 bases between. The CDR3 has 18 amino acids. Germline V gene data show CDR1 as MGHDK and CDR2 as SYGVNS.

The genes are TRBV15 and TRBJ1-2, with D tentatively TRBD1 (5 bases). V was shortened by 1 base and J by 3 bases, with 12 bases between the two germline ends. The CDR3 has 15 amino acids. Germline values: CDR1 LNHNV, CDR2 YYDKDF (reference sequence). The CDR3 reads CATSRGGAGYYGYTF. The CDR3 nucleotides are TGTGCCACCAGCAGAGGTGGGGCTGGATACTATGGCTACACCTTC.

This clone was seen a few times. This chain uses TRBV15 with TRBJ2-2; D is perhaps TRBD2 (5 bases). The CDR3 length is 13 residues. Trimming removed 3 bases at V and 3 bases at J, with 5 bases between. CDR1 and CDR2 (germline): LNHNV, YYDKDF (reference sequence). The DNA for the CDR3 is TGTGCCACCAGCAGGGACTACACCGGGGAGCTGTTTTTT. Amino acid sequence: CATSRDYTGELFF.

This chain joins TRBV27 and TRBJ1-5; D is unclear. This CDR3 has 19 residues. Trimming took off 2 bases at V and 0 bases at J, with 20 bases between the two ends. Germline-derived CDR1 and CDR2 are MNHEY and SMNVEV (reference sequence). The CDR3 is CASSLVPPQVLYSNQPQHF. DNA of the CDR3: TGTGCCAGCAGTTTAGTTCCCCCCCAGGTCCTCTATAGCAATCAGCCCCAGCATTTT.

The chain is built from TRBV10-3 and TRBJ2-5; tentatively, D is TRBD2 (6 bases). V lost 3 bases, J lost 4 bases, and 15 bases lay in between. The CDR3 runs 15 residues. The germline CDR1 and CDR2 sequences are ENHRY and SYGVKD. CDR3 amino acids: CAISDSGVLGETQYF. CDR3 coding DNA: TGTGCCATCAGTGATTCGGGGGTTTTGGGAGAGACCCAGTACTTC.

This chain links TRBV7-2 with TRBJ2-2, with 10 bases aligning to TRBD1. J gave up 5 bases and V 5 bases, and 5 bases lay outside the gene matches. The CDR3 is made up of 15 amino acids. Germline assignment: CDR1 SGHTA and CDR2 FQGNSA. CDR3 residues: CASSARGQGTGELFF. The CDR3 DNA follows: TGTGCCAGCAGCGCCAGGGGACAGGGGACCGGGGAGCTGTTTTTT.

The chain has TRBV5-8 and TRBJ1-2; the D is unclear. V lost 0 bases to trimming and J lost 4 bases, with 7 bases between them. CDR3 length: 13 amino acids. Germline V CDR1 and CDR2: SGHTS, YDEGEE. CDR3 sequence: CASSLAVFYGYTF. In DNA, the CDR3 is TGTGCCAGCAGCTTGGCAGTCTTCTATGGCTACACCTTC.

The V call is TRBV9, the J call TRBJ1-4; D may be TRBD1 (6 bases). Germline V gene sequence: CDR1 SGDLS, CDR2 YYNGEE. The CDR3 spans 15 residues. V gave up 4 bases and J gave up 8 bases, with 18 bases separating them. CDR3 DNA sequence: TGTGCCAGCAGCCCGCAGGACAGACGAGGCGAAAAACTGTTTTTT. Residues: CASSPQDRRGEKLFF.

Here the CDR3 DNA reads TGCGCCAGCAGCCAAGATCGGGTCAATGAGCAGTTCTTC. It is translated as CASSQDRVNEQFF. The V and J genes are TRBV4-1 and TRBJ2-1; D is unclear. V dropped 0 bases and J dropped 6 bases, with 6 bases sitting between them. CDR1 MGHRA and CDR2 YSYEKL come from the germline V gene. The CDR3 has 13 residues.

The chain carries TRBV4-2 and TRBJ2-7, with 14 bases lining up with TRBD2. CDR1 and CDR2 from the germline V gene are LGHNA and YNFKEQ. J was trimmed by 6 bases and V by 0 bases; bases with no gene match: 7. This CDR3 is 17 amino acids long. CDR3 in amino acids: CASSQEVGTSGSGEQYF. The CDR3 bases are TGTGCCAGCAGCCAAGAAGTCGGGACTAGCGGGAGTGGCGAGCAGTACTTC.

The chain recombines TRBV5-1 with TRBJ2-3; D might be TRBD2 (5 bases). The CDR3 loop spans 15 amino acids. V lost 0 bases and J lost 0, with 8 bases in between. Germline V gives CDR1 SGHRS, CDR2 YFSETQ. CDR3 nucleotide sequence: TGCGCCAGCAGCTTGGGACTACAAAGCACAGATACGCAGTATTTT. Translation: CASSLGLQSTDTQYF.

The V and J genes are TRBV6-1 and TRBJ2-7, with 7 bases aligning to TRBD2. This CDR3 region has 15 residues. J gave up 4 bases and V 10 bases, and 16 bases lay outside the gene matches. Germline lookup yields CDR1 MNHNS and CDR2 SASEGT. Written as DNA, the CDR3 is TGTGCCACCACATGGGGGAGCGGGAACGTATACGAGCAGTACTTC. This encodes CATTWGSGNVYEQYF.

This clone was seen only a few times. The chain carries TRBV7-6 and TRBJ2-7; maybe TRBD2 (5 bases). The V gene lost 5 bases and the J gene lost 4 bases, with 12 bases spanning the gap. Germline CDR1 is SGHVS and CDR2 is FNYEAQ. There are 13 residues in the CDR3. The CDR3 spells CASSPPGKYEQYF. The CDR3 DNA follows: TGTGCCAGCAGCCCCCCGGGGAAGTACGAGCAGTACTTC. Complete variable domain (other parts from reference TRBV7-6 and TRBJ2-7): GAGVSQSPRYKVTKRGQDVALRCDPISGHVSLYWYRQALGQGPEFLTYFNYEAQQDKSGLPNDRFSAERPEGSISTLTIQRTEQRDSAMYRCASSPPGKYEQYFGPGTRLTVT.

In its sample, this clone was seen once. The chain couples TRBV5-4 to TRBJ1-4; D is perhaps TRBD1 (6 bases). Germline V gene lookup returns CDR1 SGHNT and CDR2 YYREEE (reference sequence). The V end was cut by 0 bases, the J end by 8 bases, with 11 bases between. CDR3 size: 14 residues. This CDR3 is CASSLEGRGEKLFF. CDR3 in DNA: TGTGCCAGCAGCTTGGAAGGAAGGGGGGAAAAACTGTTTTTT.

DNA of the CDR3: TGTGCCAGCAGCCCCGACGGGGGGGCCGGGCCCCAGCATTTT. The encoded protein is CASSPDGGAGPQHF. The chain is built from TRBV7-9 and TRBJ1-5; D possibly corresponds to TRBD1 (6 bases). V lost 5 bases, J lost 9 bases, and 17 bases lay in between. Germline CDR1 reads SEHNR; CDR2 reads FQNEAQ (reference sequence). There are 14 residues in the CDR3.

This chain joins TRBV18 and TRBJ2-3, with a weak D call TRBD1 (6 bases). This CDR3 is 16 amino acids long. Germline V lookup: CDR1 KGHSH, CDR2 LQKENI. The ends were cut back, 4 bases at V and 1 base at J, with 15 bases in the middle. CDR3 nucleotides: TGTGCCAGCTCACTACCAGGGGCCCTAGGCACAGATACGCAGTATTTT. The encoded protein is CASSLPGALGTDTQYF.

The chain carries TRBV29-1 and TRBJ1-4, with D unresolved. This CDR3 contains 13 residues. V was trimmed by 4 bases and J by 0 bases, leaving 6 bases between them. CDR1 is SQVTM, CDR2 ANQGSEA, per germline. The CDR3 is CSVVSATNEKLFF. Here the CDR3 DNA reads TGCAGCGTTGTCTCCGCAACTAATGAAAAACTGTTTTTT.

This chain uses TRBV4-2 with TRBJ2-7; a weak D match, TRBD2 (6 bases). Germline CDR1 reads LGHNA; CDR2 reads YNFKEQ. The V and J ends lost 2 bases and 0 bases respectively, with 14 bases between them. The CDR3 contains 16 residues. CDR3: CASSQNIAESSYEQYF. CDR3 DNA sequence: TGTGCCAGCAGCCAAAACATAGCGGAGAGCTCCTACGAGCAGTACTTC.

In DNA form, the CDR3 reads TGCAGCGTTGTCGGGGTTGGTAGGGCTTTCTTT. It translates to CSVVGVGRAFF. The gene calls are TRBV29-1 and TRBJ1-1; D is unclear. The CDR3 length is 11 residues. V shed 4 bases and J shed 11 bases, with 14 bases lying between them. CDR1 is SQVTM, CDR2 ANQGSEA, per germline. The full variable domain, completed using reference TRBV29-1 and TRBJ1-1, is SAVISQKPSRDICQRGTSLTIQCQVDSQVTMMFWYRQQPGQSLTLIATANQGSEATYESGFVIDKFPISRPNLTFSTLTVSNMSPEDSSIYLCSVVGVGRAFFGQGTRLTVV.

With regard to this clone: The germline gene is not matched at one end of the junction; a read error may be the cause. The chain's CDR3 is CASSEGQASNQPQHF. The CDR3 nucleotides are TGTGCCAGCAGCGAAGGACAGGCAAGCAATCAGCCCCAGCATTTT. The chain is built from TRBV2 and TRBJ1-5, with 7 bases identical to TRBD1. The length of the CDR3 is 15 residues. CDR1 SNHLY and CDR2 FYNNEI come from the germline V gene.

The CDR3 DNA reads as TGTGCCAGCAGCCAACAGCGGGAGACCGAGCAGTACTTC. Amino acid sequence: CASSQQRETEQYF. The chain links TRBV14 to TRBJ2-7; the match to TRBD2 covers 8 bases. Germline V gene sequence: CDR1 SGHDN, CDR2 FVKESK. V gave up 2 bases and J gave up 6 bases; unmatched junction bases: 3. There are 13 residues in the CDR3.